This is a list of T cell receptor beta chains from one sample in a study of early T cells in non-severe SARS-CoV-2 infection. TCRdb independently ran MiXCR on the 5' RACE reads; one entry per CDR3 protein. The sample has about 38,000 distinct CDR3 sequences, about 5% seen once. Sequencing was done on a sample of whole blood. These receptors were obtained from an adult who was a healthcare worker with PCR-confirmed SARS-CoV-2 infection or an uninfected control (not recorded which). Each CDR3 is given without its conserved first and last residue. The order of the fields is J gene, V gene, D gene, CDR3 protein. D genes are given only for firm matches.

TRBJ2-3	TRBV29-1	-	SVTVGPGFTDTQY
TRBJ2-5	TRBV10-3	TRBD2	AISDPAGSQETQY
TRBJ2-3	TRBV7-6	TRBD2	ASSSGLAGGMGTDTQY
TRBJ2-1	TRBV7-8	TRBD2	ASSSQGETSGGESLNEQF
TRBJ1-2	TRBV20-1	-	SAPAGAKYGYT
TRBJ1-2	TRBV29-1	TRBD1	SVLPRDSYGYT
TRBJ2-3	TRBV6-6	TRBD1	ASSYSRGTGGTDTQY
TRBJ1-3	TRBV6-5	-	ASSDGLNTIY
TRBJ1-6	TRBV20-1	TRBD1	SASVGTGNSPLH
TRBJ2-1	TRBV3-1	-	ASRGAPQQEQF
TRBJ1-4	TRBV12-3/TRBV12-4	-	ASSGTEVYEKLF
TRBJ1-5	TRBV4-1	-	ANSQDVFSIQPQH
TRBJ2-5	TRBV15	-	ATSRDRKETQY
TRBJ1-2	TRBV12-5	TRBD1	ASGRDSVYGYT
TRBJ1-5	TRBV7-8	TRBD1	ASSLEGASNQPQH
TRBJ1-6	TRBV27	-	ASSFGQYNSPLH
TRBJ1-3	TRBV20-1	-	SARANSGNTIY
TRBJ1-1	TRBV12-3/TRBV12-4	-	ASSLAGFTEAF
TRBJ2-7	TRBV3-1	TRBD2	ASSQQPGGQY
TRBJ1-4	TRBV2	-	ASEGGTNEKLF
TRBJ1-1	TRBV10-2	-	ASGLQVNTEAF
TRBJ2-7	TRBV7-6	-	ASMVEQGSSYEQY
TRBJ2-7	TRBV5-1	TRBD1	ASSKSDRGFYEQY
TRBJ1-1	TRBV5-1	-	ASSPGAEGTEAF
TRBJ2-1	TRBV5-4	TRBD2	ASSLDLAGSYNEQF
TRBJ2-1	TRBV6-1	-	ATRTDGGDGQF
TRBJ1-2	TRBV10-2	TRBD1	ASLQGALEGYT
TRBJ2-7	TRBV5-1	TRBD1	ASSSGQGSHEQY
TRBJ1-1	TRBV10-3	-	AISEQARNTEAF
TRBJ2-3	TRBV9	-	ASSVEPSTDTQY
TRBJ2-1	TRBV7-7	-	ASSLAGASNEQF
TRBJ1-1	TRBV5-4	-	ASSSGGDWTF
TRBJ2-3	TRBV10-1	-	ASSEPSYTDTQY
TRBJ2-5	TRBV6-6	TRBD2	ASSYSAGGQETQY
TRBJ1-6	TRBV4-1	-	ASSQAAGRLTSPLH
TRBJ2-2	TRBV3-1	TRBD2	ASSQLPSGGAAKAGELF
TRBJ2-7	TRBV7-6	-	ASSFRAGHLYEQY
TRBJ1-6	TRBV10-3	-	AISEGQEHSPLH
TRBJ1-6	TRBV13	-	ASSLVGRSGSPLH
TRBJ2-7	TRBV20-1	TRBD2	SARLAGYYEQY
TRBJ2-5	TRBV20-1	TRBD2	SATAGGIGETQY
TRBJ2-7	TRBV5-1	TRBD1	ASSLGTGYTSYEQY
TRBJ2-3	TRBV20-1	TRBD2	SPLGAGGPSTDTQY
TRBJ2-3	TRBV7-9	TRBD2	ASSLLSGTADTQY
TRBJ2-3	TRBV12-5	TRBD2	ASGPSGTSEADTQY
TRBJ1-1	TRBV6-7	-	ASSYSQGNTEAF
TRBJ1-1	TRBV20-1	-	SARAQGRRTEAF
TRBJ2-1	TRBV6-5	-	ASSYFGADEQF
TRBJ1-3	TRBV18	-	ASSPPSGQYSGNTIY
TRBJ1-1	TRBV12-3/TRBV12-4	-	ASSLQGYTEAF